The source of this T cell receptor (beta chain) is a study of blood T cell repertoires in COVID-19. From germline, CDR1 is SNHLY and CDR2 FYNNEI. The CDR3 totals 13 residues. Deletions cut 6 bases from V and 9 bases from J, with 12 bases between. Assay used: immunoSEQ multiplex PCR; TCRdb lists only in-frame clones, some missing. The repertoire holds around 210,000 clones, with around 80% as singletons. Specimen: peripheral blood. The chain recombines TRBV2 with TRBJ1-6; no firm D call. This sequence originates from a woman aged 65 to 85 with acute or convalescent COVID-19. CDR3 sequence: CASSAVFGSPLHF. The CDR3 DNA reads TGTGCCAGCAGCGCCGTCTTCGGTTCACCCCTCCACTTT.